This T cell receptor beta chain derives from a study of T cell repertoires in cytomegalovirus infection. Study-level background: TCR beta signatures that were public indicated CMV infection and matching HLA type.

The CDR3 has 14 residues. Germline loops: CDR1 SGHTA, CDR2 FQGNSA. V dropped 1 base and J dropped 4 bases, with 10 bases sitting between them. The sample holds many counts of this clonotype. What it recognizes is unknown. Notes on the study in general: CMV-specific TCR beta clonotypes restricted by HLA-C dominated the ex vivo response.

TCRdb independently ran MiXCR on the reads; one entry per CDR3 protein. The sample has about 360,000 distinct CDR3 sequences, over 15% seen once. The sample comprised PBMCs. The sequence was collected from a human donor in good health (CMV status not recorded). Some clones in this sample may be carry-over from other donors' samples. The chain links TRBV7-2 to TRBJ2-5, with unresolved D. The CDR3 region is CASSLGSIRETQYF. Written as DNA, the CDR3 is TGTGCCAGCAGCTTAGGGTCCATCCGAGAGACCCAGTACTTC.